The 26 T cell receptor beta chains reported below all come from one sample, sequenced in a study of Ad26.COV2.S vaccination and SARS-CoV-2 variants. Profiled with immunoSEQ multiplex PCR; TCRdb holds only in-frame clones, not every one. This table holds roughly 700,000 clones, around 92% found once. Treatment reported: over 15 received Ad26.COV2.S at low or high dose, single or two shots; 5 received placebo; per-sample allocation not given. Sample collection was performed on day 63 after the first vaccine or placebo injection. Sequencing used peripheral blood, obtained in a trial of Ad26.COV2.S vaccine versus placebo. The receptors stem from a person aged 18 to 59 who received the Ad26.COV2.S COVID-19 vaccine or a placebo.

This clone was detected a few times. This chain links TRBV3-1 (or the pseudogene TRBV3-2) with TRBJ1-2; D uncertain. CDR3 size: 13 residues. Germline loops: CDR1 LGHDT, CDR2 YNNKEL (reference sequence). With 5 bases removed from V and 5 bases from J, the gap between germline ends came to 12 bases. CDR3 region: CASSKTSGYGYTF. The DNA of the CDR3 is TGTGCCAGCAGCAAAACGTCAGGATATGGCTACACCTTC.

V usage is TRBV11-2 and J usage is TRBJ2-3; no definite D call. V dropped 1 base and J dropped 7 bases, with 9 bases sitting between them. The CDR3 runs to 13 residues. Germline V gene lookup returns CDR1 SGHAT and CDR2 FQNNGV. CDR3 amino acids: CASSLVGENTQYF. The CDR3 coding sequence is TGTGCCAGCAGCTTAGTTGGCGAAAATACGCAGTATTTT.

CDR3 DNA: TGTGCCAGTAGGCGAGACTTATCGAACACCGGGGAGCTGTTTTTT. Translated: CASRRDLSNTGELFF. The chain employs TRBV19 and TRBJ2-2, with D unclear. V lost 6 bases, J lost 0 bases, and 11 bases lay in between. Germline CDR1 reads LNHDA; CDR2 reads SQIVND (reference sequence). This CDR3 has 15 residues.

The rearrangement uses TRBV12-5 and TRBJ2-1; no clear D gene. The germline V gene has CDR1 LGHNT and CDR2 FRNRAP. V was trimmed by 7 bases and J by 7 bases, leaving 17 bases between them. The CDR3 consists of 14 residues. The CDR3 sequence: CASETGDRPNEQFF. In DNA, the CDR3 is TGTGCTAGTGAGACTGGCGACCGGCCAAATGAGCAGTTCTTC.

The rearrangement uses TRBV24-1 and TRBJ2-7; D may be TRBD1 (5 bases). In germline, CDR1 is KGHDR, CDR2 SFDVKD. The V end was cut by 4 bases, the J end by 5 bases, with 11 bases between. The CDR3 is made up of 13 amino acids. The CDR3 protein is CATSEASRDEQYF. The CDR3 DNA reads TGTGCCACCAGTGAAGCGTCCAGGGACGAGCAGTACTTC.

The chain combines TRBV12-3 or TRBV12-4 with TRBJ2-2, with no clear D. With 6 bases removed from V and 5 bases from J, the gap between germline ends came to 10 bases. The CDR3 totals 13 residues. CDR3 bases: TGTGCCAGCAGCCCAGTGCGGACCGGGGAGCTGTTTTTT. Translated: CASSPVRTGELFF.

A remark on this clone: Different DNA sequences within this sample yield the same CDR3. V gene TRBV4-3 combines with J gene TRBJ2-7, with 10 bases aligning to TRBD1. Trimming removed 1 base from V and 7 bases from J; junction bases left unmatched: 4. Germline V gene data show CDR1 as LGHNA and CDR2 as YSLEER. This CDR3 is 14 amino acids long. The chain's CDR3 is CASSQGQGAREQYF. The CDR3 DNA follows: TGCGCCAGCAGCCAAGGACAGGGGGCTCGGGAGCAGTACTTC.

V and J are TRBV27 and TRBJ1-1; D unclear. With 6 bases removed from V and 1 base from J, the gap between germline ends came to 9 bases. The CDR3 covers 13 residues. Germline-derived CDR1 and CDR2 are MNHEY and SMNVEV (reference sequence). The CDR3, as DNA: TGTGCCAGCAGCTTACTCACGAACACTGAAGCTTTCTTT. It yields the protein CASSLLTNTEAFF.

The V and J genes are TRBV5-4 and TRBJ2-6, with 15 bases that match TRBD2. Germline V CDR1 and CDR2: SGHNT, YYREEE (reference sequence). V lost 4 bases and J lost 13; bases outside the gene matches: 9. The CDR3 loop spans 16 amino acids. The CDR3 sequence is CASSQQGLAGGFVLTF. The CDR3 DNA reads as TGTGCCAGCAGCCAACAGGGACTAGCGGGAGGCTTTGTCCTGACTTTC.

This clone was observed a few times. The V call is TRBV21-1, the J call TRBJ1-3. TRBV21-1 is labeled a pseudogene. The CDR3 contains 17 residues. CDR3 amino acids: CASSKKLSHNSGNTIYF. The CDR3 DNA follows: TGTGCCAGCAGCAAAAAACTCTCCCACAACTCTGGAAACACCATATATTTT.

The chain's CDR3 is CASSLGEETQYF. CDR3 sequence (DNA): TGTGCCAGCAGCCTGGGGGAGGAGACCCAGTACTTC. V usage is TRBV5-6 and J usage is TRBJ2-5, with D possibly called TRBD1 or TRBD2 (5 bases each). CDR1 SGHDT and CDR2 YYEEEE come from the germline V gene. V was pared by 4 bases and J by 5 bases, with 9 bases between. There are 12 residues in the CDR3. Full variable domain (outside the CDR3, taken from reference TRBV5-6 and TRBJ2-5): DAGVTQSPTHLIKTRGQQVTLRCSPKSGHDTVSWYQQALGQGPQFIFQYYEEEERQRGNFPDRFSGHQFPNYSSELNVNALLLGDSALYLCASSLGEETQYFGPGTRLLVL.

The V call is TRBV10-2, the J call TRBJ2-7; 8 bases map to TRBD1. Germline lookup yields CDR1 WSHSY and CDR2 SAAADI. V trimming: 6 bases; J trimming: 3 bases; junction bases outside the gene matches: 4. The CDR3 has 13 amino acids. CDR3 sequence: CASRGTGIYEQYF. CDR3 nucleotides: TGCGCCAGCAGAGGGACAGGAATCTACGAGCAGTACTTC.

The DNA for the CDR3 is TGTGCCAGCAGCCGGGACAGGGTAGCTAACTATGGCTACACCTTC. Protein product: CASSRDRVANYGYTF. This chain links TRBV6-5 with TRBJ1-2, with 9 bases lining up with TRBD1. V shed 6 bases, J shed 0 bases, and the junction held 5 bases outside the gene matches. CDR1 and CDR2 from the germline V gene are MNHEY and SVGAGI. CDR3 length equals 15 residues.

Only one count was recorded for this clone. In the same sample, other DNA sequences code for this CDR3. The chain is built from TRBV12-3 or TRBV12-4 and TRBJ2-5; D not certain. The CDR3 extends over 12 amino acids. Trimming stripped 6 bases from V and 4 bases from J, with 9 bases between. The CDR3 nucleotides are TGTGCCAGCAGCTGGGCCGGAGAGACCCAGTACTTC. As protein: CASSWAGETQYF.

The rearrangement joins TRBV7-2 to TRBJ2-6; D remains ambiguous. The CDR3 length is 15 residues. In germline, CDR1 is SGHTA, CDR2 FQGNSA. Trimming removed 4 bases from V and 0 bases from J, with 7 bases in between. Here the CDR3 reads CASSSRYSGANVLTF. The CDR3 region has the DNA TGTGCCAGCAGCTCCCGTTACTCTGGGGCCAACGTCCTGACTTTC.

This chain's CDR3 is CASSGGPRGATNEKLFF. In DNA form, the CDR3 reads TGTGCCAGTAGTGGGGGACCGCGTGGGGCAACTAATGAAAAACTGTTTTTT. This chain uses TRBV19 with TRBJ1-4, with a possible D match to TRBD1 (5 bases). Germline CDR1 LNHDA, CDR2 SQIVND (reference sequence). This CDR3 is built from 17 residues. V gave up 5 bases and J gave up 0 bases, with 16 bases separating them.

This clone came up a few times. Within the sample, other DNA sequences also encode this same CDR3. This chain links TRBV29-1 with TRBJ1-1; 8 nucleotides line up with TRBD1. The CDR3 is made up of 11 amino acids. V lost 6 bases, J lost 5 bases, and 2 bases stayed unmatched. Germline V gene sequence: CDR1 SQVTM, CDR2 ANQGSEA. CDR3 protein: CSVDRGTEAFF. CDR3 coding DNA: TGCAGCGTAGACAGGGGTACTGAAGCTTTCTTT.

This chain connects TRBV10-3 to TRBJ2-3; 12 bases fit TRBD2. With V trimmed by 4 bases and J by 5 bases, 10 bases remained unmatched. CDR3 length: 17 residues. Germline CDR1 and CDR2: ENHRY and SYGVKD. DNA of the CDR3: TGTGCCATCAGTGGGGCTAGCGGGGGGGCCGACGAAGATACGCAGTATTTT. This translates into CAISGASGGADEDTQYF.

This clone was found once. This chain links TRBV10-3 with TRBJ1-3; D gene unclear. V was shortened by 7 bases and J by 0 bases, with 4 bases between the two germline ends. Germline V lookup: CDR1 ENHRY, CDR2 SYGVKD. The CDR3 has 12 amino acids. Here the CDR3 DNA reads TGTGCCATCACCGGCTCTGGAAACACCATATATTTT. Its protein product is CAITGSGNTIYF.

DNA for the CDR3: TGTGCCAGCTCACCATCACAGGGCGCCCCTGGTGGCTACACCTTC. Translated: CASSPSQGAPGGYTF. The V gene is TRBV18, the J gene TRBJ1-2; a possible D gene is TRBD1 (6 bases). Germline V gene data show CDR1 as KGHSH and CDR2 as LQKENI. This CDR3 region has 15 residues. Trimming cost V 2 bases and J 7 bases, with 17 bases left between them.

V gene TRBV6-4 combines with J gene TRBJ2-5; the D is unclear. V was shortened by 11 bases and J by 2 bases, with 9 bases between the two germline ends. The CDR3 has 11 residues. The germline V gene has CDR1 MRHNA and CDR2 SNTAGT. CDR3 amino acids: CARTGQETQYF. CDR3 in DNA: TGTGCCCGAACTGGTCAAGAGACCCAGTACTTC.

The chain joins TRBV24-1 to TRBJ2-3; 8 nucleotides align to TRBD2. This CDR3 has 16 amino acids. Losses at the gene ends were 0 bases for V and 1 base for J; bases not matched to a gene: 2. Per the germline V gene, CDR1 is KGHDR and CDR2 is SFDVKD. The CDR3 reads CATSDLLTSGTDTQYF. DNA for the CDR3: TGTGCCACCAGTGATTTGCTGACTAGCGGCACAGATACGCAGTATTTT.

This clone was recorded only once. The rearrangement joins TRBV6-2 or TRBV6-3 to TRBJ2-6; D is possibly TRBD1 (6 bases). The CDR3 covers 17 residues. The V end was cut by 3 bases, the J end by 0 bases, with 12 bases between. The germline V gene has CDR1 MNHEY and CDR2 SVGEGT. In nucleotides, the CDR3 is TGTGCCAGCAGTTATATATGGGGGCTCTCTGGGGCCAACGTCCTGACTTTC. Its translation: CASSYIWGLSGANVLTF.

V and J are TRBV5-6 and TRBJ1-5; no reliable D call. From germline, CDR1 is SGHDT and CDR2 YYEEEE. The CDR3 covers 14 residues. Between the trimmed V and J ends, which lost 0 bases and 1 base, there was a span of 5 bases. The CDR3 DNA follows: TGTGCCAGCAGCTTGGTAGGGAGCAATCAGCCCCAGCATTTT. Its protein product is CASSLVGSNQPQHF.

J is TRBJ2-3 and V is TRBV27, with D tentatively TRBD2 (6 bases). V was clipped by 2 bases and J by 0 bases, with 12 bases between them. Germline V gene lookup returns CDR1 MNHEY and CDR2 SMNVEV (reference sequence). This CDR3 contains 16 residues. The CDR3 protein is CASSLRSSGSTDTQYF. CDR3 DNA sequence: TGTGCCAGCAGTTTAAGGAGTAGCGGCAGCACAGATACGCAGTATTTT.

The genes are TRBV2 and TRBJ2-2, with D perhaps matching TRBD1 or TRBD2 (5 bases each). The CDR3 consists of 15 residues. Germline V lookup: CDR1 SNHLY, CDR2 FYNNEI. The CDR3 sequence: CAGAEEAAGTGELFF. In nucleotides, the CDR3 is TGTGCAGGGGCCGAGGAGGCCGCAGGGACCGGGGAGCTGTTTTTT.